The 24 T cell receptor beta chains below all came from one sample that was sequenced in a study of blood T cell repertoires in COVID-19. Method: immunoSEQ multiplex PCR; TCRdb's copy keeps in-frame clones and lacks some. The sample carries about 170,000 clones, just under 85% recorded once. Specimen: peripheral blood. The receptors were sampled from a woman older than 75 with acute or convalescent COVID-19.

A remark on this clone: In the same sample, other DNA sequences code for this CDR3. The chain carries TRBV2 and TRBJ1-1; the match to TRBD1 covers 9 bases. V shed 5 bases, J shed 2 bases, and the junction held 3 bases outside the gene matches. CDR1 is SNHLY and CDR2 is FYNNEI in the germline V gene. The CDR3 sequence is 14 residues long. CDR3: CASSLQGANTEAFF. CDR3 nucleotide sequence: TGTGCCAGCAGTTTACAGGGGGCAAACACTGAAGCTTTCTTT. Drawing the rest from reference TRBV2 and TRBJ1-1, the complete variable domain is EPEVTQTPSHQVTQMGQEVILRCVPISNHLYFYWYRQILGQKVEFLVSFYNNEISEKSEIFDDQFSVERPDGSNFTLKIRSTKLEDSAMYFCASSLQGANTEAFFGQGTRLTVV.

The table lists this clone with a few counts. V gene TRBV9 combines with J gene TRBJ2-7, with a weak D call TRBD1 (6 bases). Trimming took off 3 bases at V and 2 bases at J, with 15 bases between the two ends. Germline CDR1 SGDLS, CDR2 YYNGEE. The CDR3 covers 15 residues. CDR3 sequence: CASSAGQTQPYEQYF. In DNA, the CDR3 is TGTGCCAGCAGCGCCGGACAGACACAACCCTACGAGCAGTACTTC.

The gene calls are TRBV5-6 and TRBJ1-6, with 7 bases identical to TRBD1. After removal of 2 bases from V and 13 bases from J, the junction contained 6 bases not matched to a gene. The CDR3 has 13 residues. CDR1 is SGHDT, CDR2 YYEEEE, per germline. The CDR3 coding sequence is TGTGCCAGCAGCTTCTCGGACAGGAGGCCCCTCCACTTT. It specifies CASSFSDRRPLHF.

V usage is TRBV25-1 and J usage is TRBJ2-7; D might be TRBD1 (6 bases). CDR1 MGHDK and CDR2 SYGVNS come from the germline V gene. This CDR3 spans 12 amino acids. V lost 4 bases, J lost 4 bases, and 8 bases lay in between. CDR3 region: CASSAGQYEQYF. The CDR3, as DNA: TGTGCCAGCAGTGCCGGACAGTACGAGCAGTACTTC.

The chain joins TRBV7-9 to TRBJ1-2; D is ambiguous. Germline V gives CDR1 SEHNR, CDR2 FQNEAQ (reference sequence). V lost 5 bases and J lost 7, with 14 bases in between. This CDR3 spans 13 amino acids. The CDR3 protein is CASSLDGDSGYTF. The CDR3 DNA sequence: TGTGCCAGCAGCCTAGACGGGGATAGTGGCTACACCTTC. Together with reference TRBV7-9 and TRBJ1-2, the CDR3 gives the full variable domain: DTGVSQNPRHKITKRGQNVTFRCDPISEHNRLYWYRQTLGQGPEFLTYFQNEAQLEKSRLLSDRFSAERPKGSFSTLEIQRTEQGDSAMYLCASSLDGDSGYTFGSGTRLTVV.

V is TRBV25-1 and J is TRBJ1-1; 8 bases are shared with TRBD1. V trimming: 6 bases; J trimming: 1 base; junction bases outside the gene matches: 1. The CDR3 has 13 residues. Germline CDR1 reads MGHDK; CDR2 reads SYGVNS. The CDR3 sequence is CASRGQANTEAFF. The CDR3 DNA is TGTGCCAGCAGGGGACAGGCGAACACTGAAGCTTTCTTT.

This rearrangement joins TRBV10-3 to TRBJ2-1, with 7 bases that match TRBD1. Per the germline V gene, CDR1 is ENHRY and CDR2 is SYGVKD. This CDR3 has 16 amino acids. Trimming took 0 bases from V and 0 from J; bases not matched to a gene: 2. Written as DNA, the CDR3 is TGTGCCATCAGTGAGTCCAGGGGGAGCTCCTACAATGAGCAGTTCTTC. This encodes CAISESRGSSYNEQFF.

This chain links TRBV5-4 with TRBJ2-1, with D possibly TRBD2 on 5 matching bases. There are 13 residues in the CDR3. The V gene lost 7 bases and the J gene lost 4 bases, with 12 bases spanning the gap. From germline, CDR1 is SGHNT and CDR2 YYREEE (reference sequence). CDR3 protein: CASEDGKYNEQFF. CDR3 coding DNA: TGTGCCAGCGAGGACGGGAAGTACAATGAGCAGTTCTTC.

The chain couples TRBV4-1 to TRBJ2-1; 10 bases match TRBD2. In germline, CDR1 is MGHRA, CDR2 YSYEKL. This CDR3 has 16 residues. The V segment lost 4 bases and the J segment 8 bases; nucleotides outside the gene matches: 11. The CDR3, as DNA: TGCGCCAGCAGCCCAGGGCGGGCTAGCGGGAGTTATGAGCAGTTCTTC. It codes for CASSPGRASGSYEQFF.

The CDR3 sequence: CASSRDTNYGYTF. DNA for the CDR3: TGTGCCAGTAGTCGGGACACCAACTATGGCTACACCTTC. V and J are TRBV19 and TRBJ1-2; D perhaps matches TRBD1 (6 bases). Germline lookup yields CDR1 LNHDA and CDR2 SQIVND (reference sequence). Trimming took 5 bases from V and 2 from J, leaving 9 bases between them. The CDR3 covers 13 residues.

The rearrangement joins TRBV29-1 to TRBJ1-2; 8 positions agree with TRBD1. This CDR3 contains 15 residues. Germline CDR1 reads SQVTM; CDR2 reads ANQGSEA. The trim removed 7 bases at V and 2 bases at J, leaving 12 bases unmatched. As DNA, the CDR3 is TGCAGCGCTGACGACCTTGGGACAGGCAACTATGGCTACACCTTC. This translates into CSADDLGTGNYGYTF.

DNA for the CDR3: TGTGCCAGCAGGACCGCAGGGGCCGGTTATGACACTGAAGCTTTCTTT. Translated, it gives CASRTAGAGYDTEAFF. The V call is TRBV25-1, the J call TRBJ1-1; possibly TRBD1 for D (6 bases). V was shortened by 6 bases and J by 3 bases, with 20 bases between the two germline ends. This CDR3 region has 16 residues. CDR1 is MGHDK and CDR2 is SYGVNS in the germline V gene.

V gene TRBV6-6 combines with J gene TRBJ1-2, with TRBD1 matching 10 bases. CDR1 and CDR2 (germline): MNHNY, SVGAGI (reference sequence). The J segment lost 6 bases and the V segment lost 5 bases, leaving 3 bases of the junction unmatched. CDR3 length equals 13 residues. The CDR3 DNA reads TGTGCCAGCAGTCTGGACAGGGGGGATGGCTACACCTTC. Translation gives CASSLDRGDGYTF.

The chain has TRBV19 and TRBJ1-2, with D possibly being TRBD1 (6 bases). This CDR3 has 14 residues. The ends were cut back, 3 bases at V and 7 bases at J, with 15 bases in the middle. Germline V CDR1 and CDR2: LNHDA, SQIVND (reference sequence). CDR3 loop: CASSMERGGSGYTF. CDR3 DNA sequence: TGTGCCAGTAGTATGGAACGAGGGGGTTCTGGCTACACCTTC.

V and J are TRBV6-1 and TRBJ1-2; tentative D call: TRBD1 (6 bases). Germline CDR1 reads MNHNS; CDR2 reads SASEGT. Trimming took off 3 bases at V and 4 bases at J, with 12 bases between the two ends. This CDR3 is built from 14 residues. CDR3 nucleotides: TGTGCCAGCAGTGATACAGGGCGGACCTATGGCTACACCTTC. It encodes CASSDTGRTYGYTF.

The J gene is TRBJ2-1, the V gene TRBV7-9, with D perhaps TRBD1 (5 bases). V was pared by 5 bases and J by 4 bases, with 15 bases between. The CDR3 runs 15 residues. Germline V lookup: CDR1 SEHNR, CDR2 FQNEAQ (reference sequence). The CDR3 DNA sequence: TGTGCCAGCAGCCCTTCTAATGGGGCTTACAATGAGCAGTTCTTC. Residues: CASSPSNGAYNEQFF.

This rearrangement joins TRBV5-1 to TRBJ1-2; D gene unclear. The CDR3 has 14 amino acids. Deletions cut 4 bases from V and 6 bases from J, with 16 bases between. CDR1 and CDR2 (germline): SGHRS, YFSETQ. The CDR3 region has the DNA TGCGCCAGCAGCCTGTCTGACTCAAATAATGGCTACACCTTC. The encoded protein is CASSLSDSNNGYTF. The complete variable domain, with remaining parts taken from reference TRBV5-1 and TRBJ1-2, reads KAGVTQTPRYLIKTRGQQVTLSCSPISGHRSVSWYQQTPGQGLQFLFEYFSETQRNKGNFPGRFSGRQFSNSRSEMNVSTLELGDSALYLCASSLSDSNNGYTFGSGTRLTVV.

This clone was seen a handful of times. The chain recombines TRBV2 with TRBJ1-4; 8 bases map to TRBD1. V lost 5 bases to trimming and J lost 7 bases; unmatched junction nucleotides: 9. CDR3 length: 15 amino acids. Germline assignment: CDR1 SNHLY and CDR2 FYNNEI. The CDR3 sequence is CASSKTGARSEKLFF. The DNA of the CDR3 is TGTGCCAGCAGTAAGACAGGGGCCCGGAGTGAAAAACTGTTTTTT.

V usage is TRBV6-5 and J usage is TRBJ1-2, with 7 bases that match TRBD1. This CDR3 has 14 residues. In germline, CDR1 is MNHEY, CDR2 SVGAGI. Trimming cost V 4 bases and J 8 bases; bases outside gene matches: 10. In DNA, the CDR3 is TGTGCCAGCAGTTTCCGGACAGGACACTCGGGCTACACCTTC. This translates into CASSFRTGHSGYTF.

The chain is built from TRBV21-1 and TRBJ2-1; the table's D call of TRBD2 was not tested on the DNA. TRBV21-1 is shown as a pseudogene. CDR3 length: 16 residues. The CDR3 loop is CASRVKGGGSYNEQFF. CDR3 nucleotides: TGTGCCAGCAGAGTAAAAGGCGGGGGCTCCTACAATGAGCAGTTCTTC.

The V gene is TRBV6-2 or TRBV6-3, the J gene TRBJ1-5; 10 bases fit TRBD1. From germline, CDR1 is MNHEY and CDR2 SVGEGT. CDR3 length equals 16 residues. The trim removed 6 bases at V and 4 bases at J, leaving 9 bases unmatched. The CDR3 loop reads CASSPDRGRANQPQHF. DNA for the CDR3: TGTGCCAGCAGCCCTGACAGGGGGCGCGCAAATCAGCCCCAGCATTTT.

V is TRBV6-6 and J is TRBJ1-5; 8 nucleotides agree with TRBD1. The ends lost 6 bases at V and 4 bases at J; junction bases unmatched: 8. Germline V gives CDR1 MNHNY, CDR2 SVGAGI (reference sequence). The CDR3 consists of 15 residues. CDR3 amino acids: CASSLPGQANQPQHF. The CDR3 DNA reads TGTGCCAGCAGCCTCCCGGGACAGGCGAATCAGCCCCAGCATTTT.

CDR3 sequence (DNA): TGCAGGGTTCAGGGGAACACTGAAGCTTTCTTT. Translation gives CRVQGNTEAFF. This chain links TRBV20-1 with TRBJ1-1; D is perhaps TRBD1 (5 bases). In germline, CDR1 is DFQATT, CDR2 SNEGSKA (reference sequence). The CDR3 consists of 11 residues.

The J gene is TRBJ1-2, the V gene TRBV27; the D gene is possibly TRBD1 (5 bases). V shed 3 bases and J shed 5 bases, with 19 bases lying between them. Germline V gives CDR1 MNHEY, CDR2 SMNVEV (reference sequence). The CDR3 is 16 residues long. The CDR3 nucleotides are TGTGCCAGCAGTTTGCTAGCTGGGACTGACCATTATGGCTACACCTTC. Protein sequence: CASSLLAGTDHYGYTF.